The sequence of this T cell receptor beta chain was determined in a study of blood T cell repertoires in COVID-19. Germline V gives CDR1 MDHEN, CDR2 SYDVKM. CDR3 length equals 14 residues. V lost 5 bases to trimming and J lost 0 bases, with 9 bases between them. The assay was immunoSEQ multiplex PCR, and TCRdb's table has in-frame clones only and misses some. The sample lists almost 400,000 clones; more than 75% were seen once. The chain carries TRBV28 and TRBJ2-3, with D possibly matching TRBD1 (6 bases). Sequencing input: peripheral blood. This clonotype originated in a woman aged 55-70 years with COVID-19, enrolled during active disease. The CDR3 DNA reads TGTGCCAGCAGTGAGACAGGCAGCACAGATACGCAGTATTTT. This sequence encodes CASSETGSTDTQYF.